This TCR beta chain emerged from a study of blood T cell repertoires in COVID-19 (dated by TCRdb to 2018 to 2021). About the investigation overall: The collaborator samples originated in the United States, Italy and Spain and spanned the acute and convalescent phases of COVID-19. The prospective study material was composed of cDNA or gDNA derived from T cells, B-cell-depleted T cells, or PBMCs. Subjects who had been exposed to COVID-19, were actively infected with it, or had recovered from it provided the deeply sampled blood TCRbeta repertoires that made up the dataset. A freely available public database, intended as a resource for researchers studying the immune response to SARS-CoV-2, is where the repertoires were released. The samples were drawn from two sources: the first 160 participants of the ongoing ImmuneRACE study, and 1,000 to 1,500 subjects contributed by 6 global collaborators. A de-identified subject ID, COVID-19 status, age in years and sex were almost always included in the sample metadata. Where available, HLA class I and class II types were obtained from metadata supplied by the sample provider rather than from assay-based typing. Here is what the overall study found, with its caveats: The quantity of clinical and demographic metadata differed by source and by participant and was supplied without curation.

In the prospective study, participants were about 18 to 100 years old, resided in fewer than 25 geographic areas of the United States, and were enrolled through a virtual design. Cohort assignment in the prospective study relied on participant-reported clinical history from a screening survey and a study questionnaire. For ImmuneRACE Cohort 3, a participant was defined as recovered based on two consecutive negative NP/OP PCR tests, clearance by a healthcare professional, or resolution of symptoms. In the prospective study, whole blood, serum and a nasopharyngeal or oropharyngeal swab were collected from each participant by mobile phlebotomists. Participants in the prospective study had the option to provide additional blood draws and questionnaires over an approximately 2-month period. Before DNA extraction, blood samples from the prospective study were shipped at room temperature or frozen. The immunoSEQ Assay, a bias-controlled multiplex PCR, was used to amplify TCRbeta CDR3 regions from genomic DNA. From the authors' description of their analysis: Within the assay, amplification of reference gene primers was used to estimate how many nucleated cells each sample contained. Sequence reads were collapsed and filtered to measure the absolute abundance of every unique TCRbeta CDR3 rearrangement. Productive Simpson clonality was computed per sample as the square root of Simpson's diversity index over productive rearrangements. TCRdb mirrors the immuneACCESS table, restricted to in-frame sequences. Some clones are absent from its copies; in checked studies, under half trace to an unresolved V gene, and the reason for the others is unknown. That table gives V, J and clone size, and the DNA gave D and trimming. The sample table records roughly 190,000 clones; 70% to 90% of these occur just once. Roughly 0.8% of the sample is taken by the ten largest.

As encoded in the germline V gene (reference sequence), CDR1 is LGHDT while CDR2 is YNNKEL. The junction shows trimming of 4 bases on V and 3 bases on J, plus 13 bases between the germline ends. The CDR3 covers 14 residues, taking in both the cysteine and the phenylalanine. Of all the DNA, just the CDR3 is kept, 42 bases in frame from base 1. With respect to this clone: Its recognized antigen is unknown. Qualities for individual bases were not recorded, and no much larger clone is one base off.

The TCR was taken from a woman aged 18-29 years who had recovered from COVID-19. Specimen: PBMCs or T cells enriched from blood (not recorded which). The chain couples TRBV3-1 (or the pseudogene TRBV3-2) to TRBJ2-7, with TRBD2 tentatively as D gene (6 bases match). The CDR3 sequence is CASSPPGLHYEQYF. The DNA sequence follows: TGTGCCAGCAGCCCCCCGGGACTCCACTACGAGCAGTACTTC.